This T cell receptor (beta chain) stems from a study of chemoradiotherapy in HPV16-positive cancers. Repertoires were generated with immunoSEQ multiplex PCR, while TCRdb's copy carries only in-frame clones and drops some. The sample shows roughly 2,300 clones, about 80% of them seen only once. Trimming removed 4 bases at V and 0 bases at J, with 9 bases between. Looked up from germline, CDR1 is LNHDA and CDR2 is SQIVND (reference sequence). CDR3 length: 15 amino acids. The TCR sequence derives from a human donor with HPV-associated anogenital cancer. The specimen was tumor tissue, collected from a patient who underwent chemoradiotherapy. The chain uses TRBV19 and TRBJ2-2, with D possibly being TRBD2 (5 bases). Written as DNA, the CDR3 is TGTGCCAGTAGTAGAGGGAGCGCGAACACCGGGGAGCTGTTTTTT. Its protein is CASSRGSANTGELFF. Drawing the rest from reference TRBV19 and TRBJ2-2, the complete variable domain is DGGITQSPKYLFRKEGQNVTLSCEQNLNHDAMYWYRQDPGQGLRLIYYSQIVNDFQKGDIAEGYSVSREKKESFPLTVTSAQKNPTAFYLCASSRGSANTGELFFGEGSRLTVL.